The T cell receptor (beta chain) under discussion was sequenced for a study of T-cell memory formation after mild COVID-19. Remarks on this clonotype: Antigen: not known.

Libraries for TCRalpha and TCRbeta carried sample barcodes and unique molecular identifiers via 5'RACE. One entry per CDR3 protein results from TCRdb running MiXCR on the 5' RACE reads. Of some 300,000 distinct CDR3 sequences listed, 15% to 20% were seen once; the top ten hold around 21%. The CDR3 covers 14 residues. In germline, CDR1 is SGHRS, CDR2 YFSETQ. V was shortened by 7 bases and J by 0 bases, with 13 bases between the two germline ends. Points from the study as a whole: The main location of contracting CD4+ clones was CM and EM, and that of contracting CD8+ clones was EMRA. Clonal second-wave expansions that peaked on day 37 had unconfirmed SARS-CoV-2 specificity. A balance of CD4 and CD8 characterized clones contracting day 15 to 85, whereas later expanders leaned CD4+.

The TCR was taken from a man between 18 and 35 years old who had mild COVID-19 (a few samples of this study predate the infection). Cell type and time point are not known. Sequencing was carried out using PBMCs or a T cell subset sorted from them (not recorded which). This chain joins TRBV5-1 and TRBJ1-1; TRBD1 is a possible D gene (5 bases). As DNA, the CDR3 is TGCGCCAGCGCAGGGCTCGGGGTGAACACTGAAGCTTTCTTT. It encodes CASAGLGVNTEAFF. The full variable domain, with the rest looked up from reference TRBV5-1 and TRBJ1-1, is KAGVTQTPRYLIKTRGQQVTLSCSPISGHRSVSWYQQTPGQGLQFLFEYFSETQRNKGNFPGRFSGRQFSNSRSEMNVSTLELGDSALYLCASAGLGVNTEAFFGQGTRLTVV.